This TCR beta chain was retrieved from a study of sequential checkpoint blockade in melanoma. Profiling relied on immunoSEQ multiplex PCR, and the TCRdb table lists in-frame clones only, not all of them. The data hold under 20,000 clones, with 69% observed a single time. The treatment is: randomized to nivolumab then ipilimumab (arm A) or the reverse (arm B). This clone was picked up one time. This CDR3 contains 13 residues. V lost 7 bases and J 0 bases, leaving 13 bases between the germline ends. The germline V gene encodes CDR1 SQVTM and CDR2 ANQGSEA. The TCR originated in a human donor with melanoma. The sequencing used CD8+ T cells sorted from blood (inferred from file names), collected from a patient given nivolumab and ipilimumab in sequence. This chain links TRBV29-1 with TRBJ2-7, with a weak D call TRBD1 (6 bases). CDR3 DNA: TGCAGCGCCCGGGACACAAACTCCTACGAGCAGTACTTC. As protein: CSARDTNSYEQYF.